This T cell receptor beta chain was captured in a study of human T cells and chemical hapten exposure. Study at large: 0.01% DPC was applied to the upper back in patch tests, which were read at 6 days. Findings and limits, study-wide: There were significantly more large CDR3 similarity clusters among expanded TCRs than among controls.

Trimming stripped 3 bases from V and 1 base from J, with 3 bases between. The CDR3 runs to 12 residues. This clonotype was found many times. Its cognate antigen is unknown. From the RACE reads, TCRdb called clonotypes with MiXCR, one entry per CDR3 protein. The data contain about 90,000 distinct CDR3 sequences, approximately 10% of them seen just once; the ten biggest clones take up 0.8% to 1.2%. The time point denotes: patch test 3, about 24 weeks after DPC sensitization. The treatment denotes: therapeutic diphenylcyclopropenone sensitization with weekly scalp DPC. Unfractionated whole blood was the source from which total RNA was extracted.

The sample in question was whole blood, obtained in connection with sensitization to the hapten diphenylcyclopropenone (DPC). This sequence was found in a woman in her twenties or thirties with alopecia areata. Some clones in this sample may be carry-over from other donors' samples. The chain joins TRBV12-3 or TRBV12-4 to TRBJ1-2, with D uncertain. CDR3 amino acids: CASSFYNYGYTF. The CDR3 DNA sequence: TGTGCCAGCAGTTTTTATAACTATGGCTACACCTTC.